This T cell receptor (beta chain) emerged from a study of control samples from healthy donors and cancer patients. Assay used: immunoSEQ multiplex PCR; TCRdb lists only in-frame clones, some missing. This table has approximately 160,000 clones, 90% to 95% appearing once. J was trimmed by 6 bases and V by 1 base; bases with no gene match: 6. Germline V gene lookup returns CDR1 LGHDT and CDR2 YNNKEL (reference sequence). The CDR3 sequence is 14 residues long. The source material was blood. This sequence originates from a woman under 30 in good health. The chain carries TRBV3-1 (or the pseudogene TRBV3-2) and TRBJ2-7, with TRBD1 matching 7 bases. The CDR3: CASSQGRQGAEQYF. CDR3 coding DNA: TGTGCCAGCAGCCAAGGACGACAGGGTGCCGAGCAGTACTTC.